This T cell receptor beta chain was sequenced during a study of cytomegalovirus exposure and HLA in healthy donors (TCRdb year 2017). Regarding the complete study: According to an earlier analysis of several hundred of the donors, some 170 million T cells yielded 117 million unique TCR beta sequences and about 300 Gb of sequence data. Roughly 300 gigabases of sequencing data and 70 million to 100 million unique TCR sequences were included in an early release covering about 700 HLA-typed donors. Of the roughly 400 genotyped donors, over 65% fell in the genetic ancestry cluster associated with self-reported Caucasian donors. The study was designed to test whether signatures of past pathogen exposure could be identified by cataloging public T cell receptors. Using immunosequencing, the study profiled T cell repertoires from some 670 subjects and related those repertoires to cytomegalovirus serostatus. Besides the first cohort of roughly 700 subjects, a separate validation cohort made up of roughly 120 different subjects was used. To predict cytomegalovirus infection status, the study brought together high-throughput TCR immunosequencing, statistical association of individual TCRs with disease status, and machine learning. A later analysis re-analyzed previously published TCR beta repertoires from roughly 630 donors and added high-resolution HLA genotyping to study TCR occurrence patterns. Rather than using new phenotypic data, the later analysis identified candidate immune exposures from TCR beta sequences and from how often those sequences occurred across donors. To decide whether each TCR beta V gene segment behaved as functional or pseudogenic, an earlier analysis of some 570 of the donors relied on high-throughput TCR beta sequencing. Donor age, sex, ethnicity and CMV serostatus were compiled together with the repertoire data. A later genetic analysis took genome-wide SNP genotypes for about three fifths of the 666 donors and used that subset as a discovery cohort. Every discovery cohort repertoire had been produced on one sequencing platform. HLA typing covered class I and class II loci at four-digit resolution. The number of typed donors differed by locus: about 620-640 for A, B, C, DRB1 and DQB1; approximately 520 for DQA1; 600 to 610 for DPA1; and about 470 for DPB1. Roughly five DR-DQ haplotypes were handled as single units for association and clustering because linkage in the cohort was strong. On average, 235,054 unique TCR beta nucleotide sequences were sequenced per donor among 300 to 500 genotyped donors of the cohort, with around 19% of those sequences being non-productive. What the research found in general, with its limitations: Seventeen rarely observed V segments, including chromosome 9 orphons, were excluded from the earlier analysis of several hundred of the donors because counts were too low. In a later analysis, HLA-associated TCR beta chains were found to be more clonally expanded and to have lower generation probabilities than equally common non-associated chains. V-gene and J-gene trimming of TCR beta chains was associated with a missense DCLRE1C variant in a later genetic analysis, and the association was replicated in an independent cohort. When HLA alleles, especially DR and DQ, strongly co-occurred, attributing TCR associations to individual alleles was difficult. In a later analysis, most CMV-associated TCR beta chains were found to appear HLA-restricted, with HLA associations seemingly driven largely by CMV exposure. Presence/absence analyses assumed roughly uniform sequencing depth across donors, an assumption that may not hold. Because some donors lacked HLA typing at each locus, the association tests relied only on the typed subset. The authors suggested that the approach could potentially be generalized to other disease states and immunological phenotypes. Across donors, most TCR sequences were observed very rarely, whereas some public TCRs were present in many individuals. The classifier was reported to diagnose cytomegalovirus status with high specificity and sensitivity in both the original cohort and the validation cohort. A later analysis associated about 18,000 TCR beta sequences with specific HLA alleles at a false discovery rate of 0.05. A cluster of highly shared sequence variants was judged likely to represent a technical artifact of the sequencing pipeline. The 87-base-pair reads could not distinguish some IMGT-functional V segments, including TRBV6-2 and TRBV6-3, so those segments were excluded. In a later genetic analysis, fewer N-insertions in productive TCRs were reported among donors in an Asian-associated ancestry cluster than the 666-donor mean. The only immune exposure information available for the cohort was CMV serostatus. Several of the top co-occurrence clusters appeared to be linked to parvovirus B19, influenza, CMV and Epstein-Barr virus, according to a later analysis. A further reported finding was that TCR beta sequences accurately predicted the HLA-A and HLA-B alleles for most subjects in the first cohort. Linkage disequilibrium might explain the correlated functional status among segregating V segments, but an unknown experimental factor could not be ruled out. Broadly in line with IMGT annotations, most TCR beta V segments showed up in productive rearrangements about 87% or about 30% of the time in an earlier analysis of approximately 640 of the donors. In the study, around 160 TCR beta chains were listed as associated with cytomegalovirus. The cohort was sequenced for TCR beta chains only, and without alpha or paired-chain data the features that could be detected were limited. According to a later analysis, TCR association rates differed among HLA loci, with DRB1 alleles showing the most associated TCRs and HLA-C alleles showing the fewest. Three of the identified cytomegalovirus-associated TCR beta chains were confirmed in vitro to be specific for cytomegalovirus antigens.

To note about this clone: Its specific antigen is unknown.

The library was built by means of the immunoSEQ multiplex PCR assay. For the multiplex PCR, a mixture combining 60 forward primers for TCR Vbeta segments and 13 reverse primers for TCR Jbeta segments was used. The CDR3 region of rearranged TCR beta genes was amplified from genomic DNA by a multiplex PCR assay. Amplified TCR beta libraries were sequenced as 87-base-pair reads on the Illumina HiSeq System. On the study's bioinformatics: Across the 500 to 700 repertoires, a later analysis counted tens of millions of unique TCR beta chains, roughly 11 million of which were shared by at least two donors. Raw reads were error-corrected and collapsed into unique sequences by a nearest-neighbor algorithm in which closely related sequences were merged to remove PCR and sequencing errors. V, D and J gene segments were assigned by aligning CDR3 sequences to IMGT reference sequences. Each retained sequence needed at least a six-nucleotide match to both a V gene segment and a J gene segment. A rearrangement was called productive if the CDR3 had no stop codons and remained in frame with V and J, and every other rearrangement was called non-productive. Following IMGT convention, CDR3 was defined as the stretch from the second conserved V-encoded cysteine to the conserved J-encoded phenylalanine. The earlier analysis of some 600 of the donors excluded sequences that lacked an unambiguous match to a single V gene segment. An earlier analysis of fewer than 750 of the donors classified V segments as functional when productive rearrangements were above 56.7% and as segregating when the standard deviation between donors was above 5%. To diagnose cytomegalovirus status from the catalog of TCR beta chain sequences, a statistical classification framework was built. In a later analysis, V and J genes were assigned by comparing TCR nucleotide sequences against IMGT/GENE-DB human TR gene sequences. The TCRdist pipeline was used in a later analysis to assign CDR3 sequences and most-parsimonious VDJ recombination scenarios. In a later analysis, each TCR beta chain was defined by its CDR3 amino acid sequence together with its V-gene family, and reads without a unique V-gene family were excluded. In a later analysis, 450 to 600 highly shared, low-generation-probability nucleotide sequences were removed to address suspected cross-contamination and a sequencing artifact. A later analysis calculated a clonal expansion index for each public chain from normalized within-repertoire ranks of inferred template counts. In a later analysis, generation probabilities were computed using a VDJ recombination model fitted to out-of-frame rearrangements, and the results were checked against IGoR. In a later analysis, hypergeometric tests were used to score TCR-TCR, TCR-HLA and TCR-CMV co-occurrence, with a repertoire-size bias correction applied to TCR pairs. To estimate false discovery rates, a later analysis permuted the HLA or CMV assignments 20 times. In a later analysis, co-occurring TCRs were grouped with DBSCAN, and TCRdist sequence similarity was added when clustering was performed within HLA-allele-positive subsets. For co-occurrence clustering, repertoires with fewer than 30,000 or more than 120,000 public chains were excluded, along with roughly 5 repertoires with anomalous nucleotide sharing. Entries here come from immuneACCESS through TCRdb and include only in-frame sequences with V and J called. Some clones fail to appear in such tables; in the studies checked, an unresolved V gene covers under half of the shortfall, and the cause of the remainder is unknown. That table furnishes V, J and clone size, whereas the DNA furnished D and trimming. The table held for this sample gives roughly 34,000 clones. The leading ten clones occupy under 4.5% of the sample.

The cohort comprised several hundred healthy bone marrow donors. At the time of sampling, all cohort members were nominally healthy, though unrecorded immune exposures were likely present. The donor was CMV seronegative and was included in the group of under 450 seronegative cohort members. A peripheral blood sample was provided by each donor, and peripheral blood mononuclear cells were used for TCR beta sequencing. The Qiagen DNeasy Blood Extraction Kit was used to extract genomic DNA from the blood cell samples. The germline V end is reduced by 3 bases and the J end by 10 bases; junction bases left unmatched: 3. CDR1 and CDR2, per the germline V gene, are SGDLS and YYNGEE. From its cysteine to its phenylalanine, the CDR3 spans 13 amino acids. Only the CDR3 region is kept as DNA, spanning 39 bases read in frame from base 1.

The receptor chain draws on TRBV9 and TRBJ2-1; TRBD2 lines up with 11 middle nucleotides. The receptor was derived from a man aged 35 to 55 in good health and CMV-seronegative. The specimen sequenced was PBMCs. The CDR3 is CASSEWTSGEQFF. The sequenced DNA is TGTGCCAGCAGCGAGTGGACTAGCGGGGAGCAGTTCTTC. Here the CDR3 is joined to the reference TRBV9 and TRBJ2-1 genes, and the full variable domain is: DSGVTQTPKHLITATGQRVTLRCSPRSGDLSVYWYQQSLDQGLQFLIQYYNGEERAKGNILERFSAQQFPDLHSELNLSSLELGDSALYFCASSEWTSGEQFFGPGTRLTVL.